This paragraph covers one TCR beta chain sequence. Its antigen is as yet unknown. In each sample, at least 7 million PBMCs were isolated. Total RNA extraction produced at least 5.5 micrograms (per sample) for the study. The second PCR ran roughly 7 to 12 cycles with a sample-barcoded 5' primer and J-beta primers. Every molecule of cDNA carried a tag from a template-switch adaptor with 12 random nucleotides. TCRdb analysed the 5' RACE reads with MiXCR anew, one entry per CDR3 protein. The sample holds about 1 million distinct CDR3 sequences, less than 50% seen once. This specimen comes from a study of blood T cells in healthy people across ages. General observations from the study: Any changes in expanded clonotypes were possibly confounded, as donor CMV status remained unknown.

Germline V gives CDR1 DFQATT, CDR2 SNEGSKA (reference sequence). The CDR3 has 15 amino acids. Between the trimmed V and J ends, which lost 5 bases and 4 bases, there was a span of 20 bases. This chain joins TRBV20-1 and TRBJ2-5, with D perhaps matching TRBD1 (5 bases). This clonotype was obtained from a woman aged 55-70 years in good health. The sequencing sample was made of blood. Written as DNA, the CDR3 is TGCAGTGCTGGTCGACCCCCGCAGGGTACAGAGACCCAGTACTTC. Encoded protein: CSAGRPPQGTETQYF.